This entry is about one T cell receptor beta chain. The antigen remains undetermined. Reverse transcription used about 0.45 to 1 ug RNA and random hexamers. The immunoSEQ assay covered 54 Vbeta and 13 Jbeta segments for CDR3. Each CDR3 protein gets one entry after TCRdb re-called the immunoSEQ multiplex PCR reads with MiXCR. The sample has approximately 260,000 distinct CDR3 sequences, 90% to 96% seen once. The length of the CDR3 is 15 residues. From germline, CDR1 is MNHNY and CDR2 SVGAGI (reference sequence). V lost 2 bases to trimming and J lost 4 bases, with 14 bases between them. CD8+ and CD4+ T cells from blood underwent TCR beta sequencing, which was carried out in a high-throughput format. Negative magnetic isolation gave CD8+ and CD4+ cells; FACS enriched CD8+ TEMRA. The source of the sample is a study of CD8 T cells in Susac syndrome. The study, taken as a whole, reports: Clonal expansion was missing from Susac syndrome CD4+ T cell repertoires.

This sequence was found in a human donor with Susac syndrome. The J gene is TRBJ1-2, the V gene TRBV6-6; D not resolved. The specimen sequenced was CD4+ T cells from PBMCs. The CDR3 loop reads CASSYTTPGSYGYTF. CDR3 bases: TGTGCCAGCAGTTACACCACCCCTGGTAGCTATGGCTACACCTTC.